Each of the 14 T cell receptor beta chains below was sequenced from the same sample in a study of CD8 T cells in Susac syndrome. An amount of RNA that ranged from roughly 0.45 to 1 ug was reverse transcribed with random hexamers. MiXCR was run by TCRdb on the immunoSEQ multiplex PCR reads, yielding one entry per CDR3 protein. The table has some 57,000 distinct CDR3 sequences, around nine tenths seen once. Sequencing was carried out using CD8+ T cells from PBMCs. The receptor set was obtained from a human donor in good health.

This clonotype appeared once. Germline and junction disagree at one end, which may indicate a read error. The chain has TRBV27 and TRBJ2-7; TRBD1 is a possible D gene (6 bases). CDR1 and CDR2 (germline): MNHEY, SMNVEV (reference sequence). The CDR3 loop spans 13 amino acids. CDR3 loop: CASRQGVFYEQCF. In DNA form, the CDR3 reads TGTGCCAGCAGACAGGGTGTCTTCTACGAGCAGTGCTTC.

The rearrangement links TRBV6-6 to TRBJ2-1; 10 bases align to TRBD2. In germline, CDR1 is MNHNY, CDR2 SVGAGI (reference sequence). The ends lost 1 base at V and 4 bases at J; junction bases unmatched: 1. This CDR3 is 15 amino acids long. The CDR3 here is CASSYLGLAYNEQFF. CDR3 nucleotides: TGTGCCAGCAGTTACTTGGGACTAGCGTACAATGAGCAGTTCTTC.

This clonotype appeared a few times. V and J are TRBV9 and TRBJ2-7, with D perhaps TRBD2 (6 bases). The germline V gene encodes CDR1 SGDLS and CDR2 YYNGEE. CDR3 length equals 16 residues. Trimming shortened V by 0 bases and J by 2 bases, and 15 bases separated the two germline ends. CDR3 loop: CASSVGGGGLTYEQYF. The CDR3, as DNA: TGTGCCAGCAGCGTAGGGGGTGGAGGGTTGACCTACGAGCAGTACTTC.

The chain carries TRBV7-9 and TRBJ1-3; D unclear. Germline lookup yields CDR1 SEHNR and CDR2 FQNEAQ (reference sequence). Trimming took 5 bases from V and 7 from J, leaving 15 bases between them. There are 14 residues in the CDR3. CDR3: CASSVYQTRNTIYF. The CDR3 bases are TGTGCCAGCAGCGTATACCAGACTCGGAACACCATATATTTT.

CDR3: CASSLSYNEQFF. The DNA for the CDR3 is TGCGCCAGCAGCTTGAGTTACAATGAGCAGTTCTTC. The chain couples TRBV5-1 to TRBJ2-1; D is unresolved. This CDR3 is 12 amino acids long. V shed 1 base and J shed 4 bases, with 3 bases lying between them. Germline V gives CDR1 SGHRS, CDR2 YFSETQ. Combining the CDR3 with reference TRBV5-1 and TRBJ2-1 gives the whole variable domain KAGVTQTPRYLIKTRGQQVTLSCSPISGHRSVSWYQQTPGQGLQFLFEYFSETQRNKGNFPGRFSGRQFSNSRSEMNVSTLELGDSALYLCASSLSYNEQFFGPGTRLTVL.

V usage is TRBV5-1 and J usage is TRBJ2-7; TRBD1 matches at 7 bases. Losses at the gene ends were 4 bases for V and 7 bases for J; bases not matched to a gene: 11. CDR1 and CDR2 (germline): SGHRS, YFSETQ. The CDR3 spans 14 residues. CDR3: CASSIEGGIGEQYF. The DNA of the CDR3 is TGCGCCAGCAGCATCGAAGGGGGCATCGGGGAGCAGTACTTC.

This clonotype was seen once. V and J are TRBV12-3 or TRBV12-4 and TRBJ2-1; 12 positions agree with TRBD2. This CDR3 contains 14 residues. The V gene end was trimmed by 8 bases and the J gene end by 8 bases; junction bases not matched to a gene: 7. In nucleotides, the CDR3 is TGTGCCAGCTCCTGGACTAGCGGGGTGGATGAGCAGTTCTTC. This sequence encodes CASSWTSGVDEQFF.

This rearrangement joins TRBV27 to TRBJ2-3, with 9 bases matching TRBD1. The CDR3 spans 17 residues. Germline-derived CDR1 and CDR2 are MNHEY and SMNVEV (reference sequence). J was trimmed by 4 bases and V by 6 bases; bases with no gene match: 14. The CDR3 is CASRQGAGTGLSDTQYF. The CDR3 nucleotides are TGTGCCAGCAGGCAAGGGGCCGGGACAGGGCTTTCAGATACGCAGTATTTT.

In this sample, this clonotype turned up once. The rearrangement links TRBV2 to TRBJ1-1; 11 positions match TRBD1. Losses at the gene ends were 7 bases for V and 1 base for J; bases not matched to a gene: 2. Germline CDR1 is SNHLY and CDR2 is FYNNEI. The CDR3 has 14 amino acids. The CDR3 protein is CASTGTGGNTEAFF. CDR3 coding DNA: TGTGCCAGCACCGGGACAGGGGGGAACACTGAAGCTTTCTTT.

This chain links TRBV7-2 with TRBJ2-5; a weak D match, TRBD2 (6 bases). Germline V lookup: CDR1 SGHTA, CDR2 FQGNSA. Between the trimmed V and J ends, which lost 8 bases and 4 bases, there was a span of 20 bases. This CDR3 comprises 15 residues. Written as DNA, the CDR3 is TGTGCCAGCGGGCGACACTTGGGGGGTGGAGAGACCCAGTACTTC. The encoded protein is CASGRHLGGGETQYF. Using reference TRBV7-2 and TRBJ2-5 for the parts outside the CDR3, the full variable domain is GAGVSQSPSNKVTEKGKDVELRCDPISGHTALYWYRQSLGQGLEFLIYFQGNSAPDKSGLPSDRFSAERTGGSVSTLTIQRTQQEDSAVYLCASGRHLGGGETQYFGPGTRLLVL.

The chain uses TRBV19 and TRBJ1-2; D is perhaps TRBD1 (5 bases). The CDR3 loop spans 12 amino acids. Between the trimmed V and J ends, which lost 5 bases and 8 bases, there was a span of 12 bases. Germline V lookup: CDR1 LNHDA, CDR2 SQIVND (reference sequence). CDR3 sequence: CASSPQGYGYTF. The CDR3 region has the DNA TGTGCCAGTAGTCCCCAGGGTTACGGCTACACCTTC.

The chain recombines TRBV13 with TRBJ2-1, with D maybe TRBD2 (6 bases). Germline-derived CDR1 and CDR2 are PRHDT and FYEKMQ (reference sequence). Trimming left V 0 bases short and J 7 bases short, with 10 bases between. This CDR3 comprises 14 residues. The CDR3 sequence: CASSLGDRGNEQFF. For the CDR3, the DNA is TGTGCCAGCAGCTTAGGGGACCGGGGGAATGAGCAGTTCTTC.

This clonotype was seen a handful of times. The chain links TRBV6-6 to TRBJ2-5; D perhaps matches TRBD2 (6 bases). The length of the CDR3 is 12 residues. The germline CDR1 and CDR2 sequences are MNHNY and SVGAGI (reference sequence). V was cut by 4 bases and J by 5 bases, with 8 bases left in between. CDR3 nucleotide sequence: TGTGCCAGCAGTTCAAGCGGGGAGACCCAGTACTTC. The encoded protein is CASSSSGETQYF.

This clonotype was seen only a few times. The chain joins TRBV7-9 to TRBJ1-2; D is unclear. CDR3 size: 13 residues. The germline V and J ends were trimmed by 1 base and 2 bases, with 5 bases remaining between them. Germline V gene lookup returns CDR1 SEHNR and CDR2 FQNEAQ (reference sequence). CDR3 bases: TGTGCCAGCAGCTTAGACGGGAACTATGGCTACACCTTC. This codes for CASSLDGNYGYTF.